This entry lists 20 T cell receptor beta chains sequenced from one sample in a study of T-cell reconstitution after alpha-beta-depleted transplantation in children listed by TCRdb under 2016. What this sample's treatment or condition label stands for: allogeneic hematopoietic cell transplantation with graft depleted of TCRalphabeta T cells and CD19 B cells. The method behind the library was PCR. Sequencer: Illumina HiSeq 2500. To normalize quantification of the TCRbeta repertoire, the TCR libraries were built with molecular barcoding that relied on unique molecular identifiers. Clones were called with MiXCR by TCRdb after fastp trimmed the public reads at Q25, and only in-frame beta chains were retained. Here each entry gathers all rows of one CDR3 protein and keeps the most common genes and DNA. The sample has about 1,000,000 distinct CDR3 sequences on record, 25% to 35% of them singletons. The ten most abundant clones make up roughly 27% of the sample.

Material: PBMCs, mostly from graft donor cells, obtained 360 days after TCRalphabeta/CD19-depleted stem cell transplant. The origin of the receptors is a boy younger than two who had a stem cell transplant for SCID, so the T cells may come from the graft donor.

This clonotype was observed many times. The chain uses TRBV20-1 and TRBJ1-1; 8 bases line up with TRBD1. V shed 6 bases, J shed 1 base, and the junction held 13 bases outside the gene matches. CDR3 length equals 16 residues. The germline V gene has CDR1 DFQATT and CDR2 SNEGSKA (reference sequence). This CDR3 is CSARQGWGSWNTEAFF. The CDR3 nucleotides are TGCAGTGCCAGACAGGGGTGGGGATCTTGGAACACTGAAGCTTTCTTT.

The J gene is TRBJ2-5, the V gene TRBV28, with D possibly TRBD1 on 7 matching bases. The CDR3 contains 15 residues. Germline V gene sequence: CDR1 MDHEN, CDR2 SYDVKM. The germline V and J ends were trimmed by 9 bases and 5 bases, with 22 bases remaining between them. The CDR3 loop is CASGTLNRGGETQYF. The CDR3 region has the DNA TGTGCCAGTGGTACATTAAACAGGGGAGGCGAGACCCAGTACTTC.

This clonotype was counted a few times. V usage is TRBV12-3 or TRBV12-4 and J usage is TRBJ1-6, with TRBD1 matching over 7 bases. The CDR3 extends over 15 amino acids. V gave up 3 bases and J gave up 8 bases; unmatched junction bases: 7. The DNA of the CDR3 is TGTGCCAGCAGTTTCATGGGACAGCCCCATTCACCCCTCCACTTT. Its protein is CASSFMGQPHSPLHF.

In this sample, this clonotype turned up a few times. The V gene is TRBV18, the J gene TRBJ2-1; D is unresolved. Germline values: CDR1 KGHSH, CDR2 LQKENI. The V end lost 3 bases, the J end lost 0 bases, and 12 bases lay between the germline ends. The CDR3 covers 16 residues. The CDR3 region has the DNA TGTGCCAGCTCACCGGGCCTAGGCGGCTCCTACAATGAGCAGTTCTTC. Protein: CASSPGLGGSYNEQFF.

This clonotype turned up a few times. The CDR3 spells CASSRWVGGDTQYF. CDR3 DNA: TGTGCCAGCAGCCGATGGGTCGGGGGAGATACGCAGTATTTT. This chain connects TRBV3-1 to TRBJ2-3; a weak D match, TRBD2 (6 bases). Germline V gene sequence: CDR1 LGHDT, CDR2 YNNKEL (reference sequence). The CDR3 spans 14 residues. Trimming took 4 bases from V and 5 from J, leaving 13 bases between them.

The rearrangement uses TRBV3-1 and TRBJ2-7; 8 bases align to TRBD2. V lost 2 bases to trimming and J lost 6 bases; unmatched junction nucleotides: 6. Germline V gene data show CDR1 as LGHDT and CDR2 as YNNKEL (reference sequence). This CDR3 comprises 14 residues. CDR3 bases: TGTGCCAGCAGCCAACACTCGGCGGGGGGCGAGCAGTACTTC. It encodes CASSQHSAGGEQYF.

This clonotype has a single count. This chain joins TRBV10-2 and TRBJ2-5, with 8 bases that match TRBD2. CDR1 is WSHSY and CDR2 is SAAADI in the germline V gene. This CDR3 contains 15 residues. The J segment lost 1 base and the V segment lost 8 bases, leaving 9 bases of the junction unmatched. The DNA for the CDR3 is TGCGCCAGCGTGCCTCCAGCGGGGGTCCAAGAGACCCAGTACTTC. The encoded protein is CASVPPAGVQETQYF.

Written as DNA, the CDR3 is TGTGCCAGCAGTTTAGTTCCATTTATCGGGGAGACCCAGTACTTC. Protein sequence: CASSLVPFIGETQYF. The rearrangement links TRBV12-3 or TRBV12-4 to TRBJ2-5; D unclear. The length of the CDR3 is 15 residues. V lost 1 base, J lost 5 bases, and 14 bases lay in between.

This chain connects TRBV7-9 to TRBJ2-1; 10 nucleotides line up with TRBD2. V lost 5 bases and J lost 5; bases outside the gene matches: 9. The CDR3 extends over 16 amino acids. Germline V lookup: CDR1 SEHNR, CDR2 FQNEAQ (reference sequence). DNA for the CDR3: TGTGCCAGCAGCCTATCACCCCTAGCGGGGGACAATGAGCAGTTCTTC. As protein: CASSLSPLAGDNEQFF.

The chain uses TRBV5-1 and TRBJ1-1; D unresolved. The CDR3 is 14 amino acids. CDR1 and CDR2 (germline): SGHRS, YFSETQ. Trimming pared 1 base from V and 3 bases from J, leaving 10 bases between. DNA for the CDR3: TGCGCCAGCAGCTTGAGGTTTGAGGACACTGAAGCTTTCTTT. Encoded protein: CASSLRFEDTEAFF.

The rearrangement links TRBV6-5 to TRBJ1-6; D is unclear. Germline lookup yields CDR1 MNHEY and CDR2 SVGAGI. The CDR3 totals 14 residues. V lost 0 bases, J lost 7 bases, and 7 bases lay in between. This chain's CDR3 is CASSYSSRNSPLHF. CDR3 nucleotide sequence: TGTGCCAGCAGTTACTCAAGCAGGAATTCACCCCTCCACTTT.

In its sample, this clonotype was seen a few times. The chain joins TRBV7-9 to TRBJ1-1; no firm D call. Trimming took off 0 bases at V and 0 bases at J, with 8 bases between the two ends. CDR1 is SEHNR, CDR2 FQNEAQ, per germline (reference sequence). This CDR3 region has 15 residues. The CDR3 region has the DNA TGTGCCAGCAGCTTAGCGTGGGGTGTGAACACTGAAGCTTTCTTT. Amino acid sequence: CASSLAWGVNTEAFF.

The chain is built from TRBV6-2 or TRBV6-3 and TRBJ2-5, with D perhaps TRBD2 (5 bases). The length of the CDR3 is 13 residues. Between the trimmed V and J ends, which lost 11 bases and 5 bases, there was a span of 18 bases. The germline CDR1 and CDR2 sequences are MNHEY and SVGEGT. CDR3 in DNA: TGTGCCGGGGAGACCTACCTGGGGGAGACCCAGTACTTC. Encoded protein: CAGETYLGETQYF.

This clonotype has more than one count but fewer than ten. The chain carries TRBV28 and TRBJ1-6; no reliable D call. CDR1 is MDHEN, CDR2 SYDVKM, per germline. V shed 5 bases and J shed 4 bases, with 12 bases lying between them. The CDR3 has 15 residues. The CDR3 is CASSPETAYNSPLHF. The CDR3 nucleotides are TGTGCCAGCAGTCCGGAAACGGCATATAATTCACCCCTCCACTTT.

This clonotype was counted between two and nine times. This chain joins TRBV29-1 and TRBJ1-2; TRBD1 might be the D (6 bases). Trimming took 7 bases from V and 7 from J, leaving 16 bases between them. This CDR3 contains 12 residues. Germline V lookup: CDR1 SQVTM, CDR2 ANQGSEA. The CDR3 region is CSALQGLVGYTF. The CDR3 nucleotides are TGCAGCGCTTTACAGGGATTAGTTGGCTACACCTTC. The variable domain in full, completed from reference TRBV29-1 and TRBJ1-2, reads SAVISQKPSRDICQRGTSLTIQCQVDSQVTMMFWYRQQPGQSLTLIATANQGSEATYESGFVIDKFPISRPNLTFSTLTVSNMSPEDSSIYLCSALQGLVGYTFGSGTRLTVV.

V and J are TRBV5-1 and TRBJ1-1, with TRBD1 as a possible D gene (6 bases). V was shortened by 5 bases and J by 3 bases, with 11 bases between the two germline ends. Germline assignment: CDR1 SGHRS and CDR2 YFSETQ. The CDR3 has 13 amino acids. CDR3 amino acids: CASSARGDTEAFF. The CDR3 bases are TGCGCCAGCAGTGCCAGGGGCGACACTGAAGCTTTCTTT. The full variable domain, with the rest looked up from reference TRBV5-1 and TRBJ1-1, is KAGVTQTPRYLIKTRGQQVTLSCSPISGHRSVSWYQQTPGQGLQFLFEYFSETQRNKGNFPGRFSGRQFSNSRSEMNVSTLELGDSALYLCASSARGDTEAFFGQGTRLTVV.

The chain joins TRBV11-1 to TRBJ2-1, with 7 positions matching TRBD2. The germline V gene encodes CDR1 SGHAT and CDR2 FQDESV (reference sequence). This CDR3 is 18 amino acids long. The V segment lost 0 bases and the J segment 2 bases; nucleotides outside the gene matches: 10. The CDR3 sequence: CASSLALNSGPPYNEQFF. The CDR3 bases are TGTGCCAGCAGCTTAGCGCTAAATAGCGGGCCTCCCTACAATGAGCAGTTCTTC.

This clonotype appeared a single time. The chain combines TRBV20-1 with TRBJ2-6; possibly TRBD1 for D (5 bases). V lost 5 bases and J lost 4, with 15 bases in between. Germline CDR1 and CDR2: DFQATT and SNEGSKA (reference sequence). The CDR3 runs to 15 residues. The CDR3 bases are TGCAGTGCTCCCCCCTTGGGGCTCGGGGCCAACGTCCTGACTTTC. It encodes CSAPPLGLGANVLTF.

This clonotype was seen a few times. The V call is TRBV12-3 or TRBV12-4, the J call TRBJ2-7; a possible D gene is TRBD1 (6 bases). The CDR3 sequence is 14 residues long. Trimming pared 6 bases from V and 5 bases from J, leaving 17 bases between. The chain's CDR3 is CASSRTGLLHEQYF. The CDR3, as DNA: TGTGCCAGCAGCCGAACAGGGCTTCTCCACGAGCAGTACTTC.

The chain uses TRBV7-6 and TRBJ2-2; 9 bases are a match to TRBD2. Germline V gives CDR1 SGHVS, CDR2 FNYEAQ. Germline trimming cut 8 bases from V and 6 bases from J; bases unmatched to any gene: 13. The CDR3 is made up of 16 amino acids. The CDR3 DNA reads TGTGCCAGCCGCCGGGGAATAGCGGGGGTACCCGGGGAGCTGTTTTTT. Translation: CASRRGIAGVPGELFF.